The 30 T cell receptor beta chains given below trace back to one sample, sequenced in a study of blood T cell repertoires in COVID-19. Only in-frame clones appear in the TCRdb table, and some are missing; sequencing was by immunoSEQ multiplex PCR. Of under 200,000 clones listed, roughly 84% are singletons. Input material: PBMCs or T cells enriched from blood (not recorded which). The receptors come from a man aged 60-69 years who had recovered from COVID-19.

V gene TRBV28 combines with J gene TRBJ2-7; tentatively, D is TRBD1 (5 bases). The germline gives CDR1 MDHEN, CDR2 SYDVKM. V lost 1 base, J lost 4 bases, and 11 bases lay in between. The CDR3 contains 14 residues. The CDR3 region has the DNA TGTGCCAGCAGTTTATCAGGGATAACATACGAGCAGTACTTC. Encoded protein: CASSLSGITYEQYF.

The chain links TRBV6-5 to TRBJ1-5; D uncertain. The CDR3 is 13 amino acids. CDR1 and CDR2 (germline): MNHEY, SVGAGI. Trimming cost V 11 bases and J 2 bases, with 13 bases left between them. The CDR3 loop reads CAAARGGNQPQHF. The CDR3 bases are TGTGCCGCTGCCCGGGGTGGCAATCAGCCCCAGCATTTT.

This sequence joins TRBV18 and TRBJ1-5; no clear D. The V end was cut by 2 bases, the J end by 5 bases, with 13 bases between. The CDR3 contains 15 residues. Per germline, CDR1 KGHSH and CDR2 LQKENI. CDR3 sequence (DNA): TGTGCCAGCTCACCAAACTCCGGGGTGGATCAGCCCCAGCATTTT. It specifies CASSPNSGVDQPQHF.

In DNA form, the CDR3 reads TGTGCCAGCCTCGGGGGTCTAGGCACTGAAGCTTTCTTT. This gives the protein CASLGGLGTEAFF. This chain connects TRBV18 to TRBJ1-1, with a weak D call TRBD1 (5 bases). CDR3 length: 13 amino acids. Germline values: CDR1 KGHSH, CDR2 LQKENI. Trimming removed 8 bases at V and 4 bases at J, with 14 bases between. The whole variable domain, remainder taken from reference TRBV18 and TRBJ1-1, is NAGVMQNPRHLVRRRGQEARLRCSPMKGHSHVYWYRQLPEEGLKFMVYLQKENIIDESGMPKERFSAEFPKEGPSILRIQQVVRGDSAAYFCASLGGLGTEAFFGQGTRLTVV.

V usage is TRBV19 and J usage is TRBJ2-1, with a possible D match to TRBD2 (6 bases). CDR3 length equals 15 residues. V was cut by 3 bases and J by 5 bases, with 14 bases left in between. The germline V gene has CDR1 LNHDA and CDR2 SQIVND (reference sequence). The CDR3 is CASSIPAGRHNEQFF. The DNA for the CDR3 is TGTGCCAGTAGTATCCCGGCGGGGCGACACAATGAGCAGTTCTTC.

This clone was found once. This chain connects TRBV5-5 to TRBJ2-7, with D perhaps matching TRBD1 (5 bases). This CDR3 has 13 amino acids. Trimming left V 1 base short and J 7 bases short, with 12 bases between. Germline lookup yields CDR1 SGHKS and CDR2 YYEKEE (reference sequence). DNA of the CDR3: TGTGCCAGCAGCTTGACCTCAGGGTGGGAGCAGTACTTC. It yields the protein CASSLTSGWEQYF.

This chain connects TRBV12-3 or TRBV12-4 to TRBJ1-4, with D uncertain. V shed 5 bases and J shed 13 bases, with 14 bases lying between them. The CDR3 has 12 residues. In DNA form, the CDR3 reads TGTGCCAGCAGTGGCCCGGGTCCAGTACTGTTTTTT. This sequence encodes CASSGPGPVLFF.

The chain joins TRBV28 to TRBJ2-2; tentatively, D is TRBD1 (6 bases). This CDR3 region has 12 residues. Germline-derived CDR1 and CDR2 are MDHEN and SYDVKM. V was pared by 8 bases and J by 8 bases, with 12 bases between. In DNA form, the CDR3 reads TGTGCCAGCGGCAGGGGCGGGGGGGAGCTGTTTTTT. This translates into CASGRGGGELFF.

This clone was seen a few times. V gene TRBV12-5 combines with J gene TRBJ2-7; 8 bases line up with TRBD1. V shed 0 bases, J shed 5 bases, and the junction held 6 bases outside the gene matches. This CDR3 contains 15 residues. Germline V gene lookup returns CDR1 LGHNT and CDR2 FRNRAP. In nucleotides, the CDR3 is TGTGCTAGTGGTTTGGTACTAGACAGGGGACACGAGCAGTACTTC. Translated: CASGLVLDRGHEQYF. The full variable domain, rest sourced from reference TRBV12-5 and TRBJ2-7, is DARVTQTPRHKVTEMGQEVTMRCQPILGHNTVFWYRQTMMQGLELLAYFRNRAPLDDSGMPKDRFSAEMPDATLATLKIQPSEPRDSAVYFCASGLVLDRGHEQYFGPGTRLTVT.

Only one count was recorded for this clone. CDR3 loop: CASSFSRDSPVAEFF. Written as DNA, the CDR3 is TGTGCCAGCAGTTTTAGCCGGGACTCCCCCGTGGCAGAGTTCTTC. The chain recombines TRBV6-5 with TRBJ2-1; D perhaps matches TRBD2 (6 bases). V lost 4 bases, J lost 14 bases, and 24 bases lay in between. This CDR3 contains 15 residues. Germline V gene sequence: CDR1 MNHEY, CDR2 SVGAGI.

In its sample, this clone was seen once. The rearrangement links TRBV2 to TRBJ1-5, with D tentatively TRBD1 (5 bases). Trimming shortened V by 7 bases and J by 4 bases, and 8 bases separated the two germline ends. The CDR3 loop spans 12 amino acids. Germline CDR1 and CDR2: SNHLY and FYNNEI. CDR3 DNA: TGTGCCAGCAAGGAGGGGAATCAGCCCCAGCATTTT. It translates to CASKEGNQPQHF.

J is TRBJ2-1 and V is TRBV5-6, with D tentatively TRBD1 (5 bases). V was shortened by 3 bases and J by 2 bases, with 12 bases between the two germline ends. CDR3 length: 15 residues. Germline assignment: CDR1 SGHDT and CDR2 YYEEEE. CDR3 in amino acids: CASSSADRTYNEQFF. Here the CDR3 DNA reads TGTGCCAGCAGCTCGGCCGACAGAACCTACAATGAGCAGTTCTTC.

The chain couples TRBV29-1 to TRBJ1-2, with 11 bases fitting TRBD1. The J segment lost 7 bases and the V segment lost 8 bases, leaving 6 bases of the junction unmatched. Germline V gene lookup returns CDR1 SQVTM and CDR2 ANQGSEA. The CDR3 spans 12 residues. The CDR3 region has the DNA TGCAGCTTTTGGACAGGGGGCGTTGGCTACACCTTC. Its protein product is CSFWTGGVGYTF. The full variable domain, with the rest looked up from reference TRBV29-1 and TRBJ1-2, is SAVISQKPSRDICQRGTSLTIQCQVDSQVTMMFWYRQQPGQSLTLIATANQGSEATYESGFVIDKFPISRPNLTFSTLTVSNMSPEDSSIYLCSFWTGGVGYTFGSGTRLTVV.

V gene TRBV5-1 combines with J gene TRBJ2-1; 7 bases align to TRBD1. This CDR3 has 15 residues. The germline gives CDR1 SGHRS, CDR2 YFSETQ. J gave up 5 bases and V 0 bases, and 5 bases lay outside the gene matches. The CDR3 DNA is TGCGCCAGCAGCTTGGAGGGGGCCTCACACAATGAGCAGTTCTTC. Translation: CASSLEGASHNEQFF.

The chain has TRBV7-9 and TRBJ1-3, with TRBD1 as a possible D gene (6 bases). The CDR3 runs 18 residues. CDR1 and CDR2 from the germline V gene are SEHNR and FQNEAQ (reference sequence). V lost 1 base and J lost 0, with 16 bases in between. DNA for the CDR3: TGTGCCAGCAGCTTAGACTACAGGGAAGGGTTCTCTGGAAACACCATATATTTT. Protein sequence: CASSLDYREGFSGNTIYF.

The chain joins TRBV11-2 to TRBJ2-7; a weak D match, TRBD1 (6 bases). This CDR3 is built from 14 residues. V was trimmed by 6 bases and J by 2 bases, leaving 14 bases between them. The V gene's germline CDR1 is SGHAT and CDR2 FQNNGV. CDR3: CASRWGHRAYEQYF. Written as DNA, the CDR3 is TGTGCCAGCAGGTGGGGACACAGAGCCTACGAGCAGTACTTC.

This clone was detected only once. This chain links TRBV9 with TRBJ2-7; no reliable D call. This CDR3 comprises 14 residues. Germline-derived CDR1 and CDR2 are SGDLS and YYNGEE. V dropped 0 bases and J dropped 1 base, with 8 bases sitting between them. The CDR3 loop is CASSVEVESYEQYF. CDR3 nucleotide sequence: TGTGCCAGCAGCGTAGAAGTAGAGTCCTACGAGCAGTACTTC. Using reference TRBV9 and TRBJ2-7 for the parts outside the CDR3, the full variable domain is DSGVTQTPKHLITATGQRVTLRCSPRSGDLSVYWYQQSLDQGLQFLIQYYNGEERAKGNILERFSAQQFPDLHSELNLSSLELGDSALYFCASSVEVESYEQYFGPGTRLTVT.

About this clone itself: An end of the junction does not agree with germline; a read error may underlie this. The rearrangement joins TRBV5-1 to TRBJ2-2; 8 bases are a match to TRBD1. This CDR3 has 16 amino acids. CDR1 is SGHRS, CDR2 YFSETQ, per germline. The CDR3 reads CASTLSRGLDTGELFF. The CDR3 nucleotides read TGCGCCAGCACCTTGAGCAGGGGGCTAGACACCGGGGAGCTGTTTTTT.

The chain employs TRBV7-9 and TRBJ2-1; unclear D gene. Germline CDR1 reads SEHNR; CDR2 reads FQNEAQ (reference sequence). CDR3 length equals 14 residues. Trimming cost V 0 bases and J 6 bases, with 9 bases left between them. The CDR3 sequence: CASSLAVSTNEQFF. The CDR3 coding sequence is TGTGCCAGCAGCTTAGCTGTTAGTACCAATGAGCAGTTCTTC.

V usage is TRBV19 and J usage is TRBJ1-5; a possible D gene is TRBD1 (6 bases). The V and J ends lost 5 bases and 2 bases respectively, with 16 bases between them. Germline CDR1 LNHDA, CDR2 SQIVND (reference sequence). The CDR3 spans 16 residues. The CDR3 reads CASSADRRLGNQPQHF. The CDR3 DNA reads as TGTGCCAGTAGTGCCGACAGGAGGTTGGGCAATCAGCCCCAGCATTTT.

The rearrangement uses TRBV9 and TRBJ1-1; D is perhaps TRBD1 (5 bases). This CDR3 region has 13 residues. The germline gives CDR1 SGDLS, CDR2 YYNGEE. The V gene lost 0 bases and the J gene lost 4 bases, with 7 bases spanning the gap. The CDR3 loop reads CASSVDQGTEAFF. CDR3 DNA sequence: TGTGCCAGCAGCGTAGACCAGGGCACTGAAGCTTTCTTT.

This rearrangement joins TRBV5-5 to TRBJ1-4; the match to TRBD1 covers 9 bases. V was pared by 3 bases and J by 7 bases, with 4 bases of the junction left unmatched. This CDR3 comprises 14 residues. Germline loops: CDR1 SGHKS, CDR2 YYEKEE (reference sequence). The CDR3 here is CASSWDRAFEKLFF. The CDR3 bases are TGTGCCAGCAGCTGGGACAGGGCTTTTGAAAAACTGTTTTTT.

The chain is built from TRBV6-5 and TRBJ2-1; 7 positions match TRBD2. This CDR3 has 15 amino acids. With 5 bases clipped from V and 6 bases from J, the junction kept 10 bases outside the gene matches. Germline values: CDR1 MNHEY, CDR2 SVGAGI. CDR3 sequence: CASSPSGLDPNEQFF. CDR3 coding DNA: TGTGCCAGCAGTCCCTCCGGACTAGATCCCAATGAGCAGTTCTTC.

This clone was picked up a small number of times. The chain uses TRBV13 and TRBJ2-3; possible D gene TRBD2, 5 bases. The CDR3 is 16 amino acids. V gave up 3 bases and J gave up 0 bases, with 13 bases separating them. From germline, CDR1 is PRHDT and CDR2 FYEKMQ (reference sequence). The CDR3 nucleotides read TGTGCCAGCAGCTTGAGTGGAGGCGGGAGCACAGATACGCAGTATTTT. This sequence encodes CASSLSGGGSTDTQYF.

The V call is TRBV29-1, the J call TRBJ2-1; 7 nucleotides match TRBD2. The V gene end was trimmed by 4 bases and the J gene end by 8 bases; junction bases not matched to a gene: 17. The CDR3 runs 16 residues. Germline CDR1 and CDR2: SQVTM and ANQGSEA. DNA of the CDR3: TGCAGCGTTGGGGGACTATCTGCCACCGTCCGGGATGAGCAGTTCTTC. It is translated as CSVGGLSATVRDEQFF.

This rearrangement joins TRBV28 to TRBJ2-7, with D possibly matching TRBD1 (5 bases). The V gene lost 3 bases and the J gene lost 2 bases, with 23 bases spanning the gap. From germline, CDR1 is MDHEN and CDR2 SYDVKM. This CDR3 is built from 18 residues. The CDR3 reads CASSFRRTNLNIPYEQYF. DNA for the CDR3: TGTGCCAGCAGTTTCCGGCGGACAAACTTAAATATTCCCTACGAGCAGTACTTC.

The V gene is TRBV6-5, the J gene TRBJ1-2, with 7 bases aligning to TRBD1. Germline CDR1 MNHEY, CDR2 SVGAGI. V trimming: 2 bases; J trimming: 5 bases; junction bases outside the gene matches: 5. This CDR3 contains 14 residues. CDR3 loop: CASSYDRVRYGYTF. For the CDR3, the DNA is TGTGCCAGCAGTTACGACAGGGTTAGATATGGCTACACCTTC.

The CDR3 DNA sequence: TGTGCCAGCAGCCCGGTGCGAGGGTCCTACGCGCGGGGGGCCAACGTCCTGACTTTC. It specifies CASSPVRGSYARGANVLTF. The rearrangement uses TRBV7-9 and TRBJ2-6; perhaps TRBD2 as D (5 bases). This CDR3 spans 19 amino acids. Germline lookup yields CDR1 SEHNR and CDR2 FQNEAQ (reference sequence). The ends were cut back, 5 bases at V and 4 bases at J, with 24 bases in the middle.

The chain joins TRBV9 to TRBJ2-5, with D possibly TRBD2 on 6 matching bases. Trimming left V 4 bases short and J 10 bases short, with 17 bases between. This CDR3 region has 13 residues. The germline V gene has CDR1 SGDLS and CDR2 YYNGEE. The CDR3 loop reads CASSPRPEGGQYF. The CDR3 DNA reads TGTGCCAGCAGCCCCCGACCTGAGGGAGGCCAGTACTTC.

The gene calls are TRBV28 and TRBJ1-5; 11 nucleotides line up with TRBD1. The germline gives CDR1 MDHEN, CDR2 SYDVKM. This CDR3 spans 14 amino acids. J was trimmed by 6 bases and V by 6 bases; bases with no gene match: 4. As DNA, the CDR3 is TGTGCCAGCAGGGACAGGGGGCTTAGTCAGCCCCAGCATTTT. Translation gives CASRDRGLSQPQHF.